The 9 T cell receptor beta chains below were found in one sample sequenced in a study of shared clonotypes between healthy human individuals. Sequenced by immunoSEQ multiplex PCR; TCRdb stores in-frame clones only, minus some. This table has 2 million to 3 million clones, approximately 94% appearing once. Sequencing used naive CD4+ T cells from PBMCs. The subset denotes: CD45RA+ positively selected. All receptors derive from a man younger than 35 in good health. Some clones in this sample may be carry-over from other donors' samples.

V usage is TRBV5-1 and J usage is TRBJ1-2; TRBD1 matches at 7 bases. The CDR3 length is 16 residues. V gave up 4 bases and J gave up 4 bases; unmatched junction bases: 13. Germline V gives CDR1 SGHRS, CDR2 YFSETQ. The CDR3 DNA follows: TGCGCCAGCAGCCCAGGGGGACAGACCCGCTCCTATGGCTACACCTTC. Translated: CASSPGGQTRSYGYTF.

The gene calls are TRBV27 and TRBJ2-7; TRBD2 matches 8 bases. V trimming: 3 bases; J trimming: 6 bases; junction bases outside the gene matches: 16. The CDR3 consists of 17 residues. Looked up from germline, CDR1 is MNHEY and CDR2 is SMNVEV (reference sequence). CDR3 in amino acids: CASSFLPSGRNSPEQYF. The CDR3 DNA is TGTGCCAGCAGTTTCTTACCCAGCGGGAGAAACTCTCCCGAGCAGTACTTC.

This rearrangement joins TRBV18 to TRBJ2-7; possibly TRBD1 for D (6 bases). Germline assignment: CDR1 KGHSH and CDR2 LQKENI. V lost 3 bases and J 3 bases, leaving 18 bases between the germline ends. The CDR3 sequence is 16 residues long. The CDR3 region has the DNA TGTGCCAGCTCACCCCTTCCCCAGGGACAACTCTACGAGCAGTACTTC. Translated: CASSPLPQGQLYEQYF.

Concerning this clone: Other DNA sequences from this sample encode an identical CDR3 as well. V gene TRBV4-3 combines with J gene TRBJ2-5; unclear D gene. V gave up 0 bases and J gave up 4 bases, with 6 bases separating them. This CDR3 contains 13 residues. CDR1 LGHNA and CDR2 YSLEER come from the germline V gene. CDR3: CASSQDLRETQYF. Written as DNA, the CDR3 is TGCGCCAGCAGCCAAGATTTGAGAGAGACCCAGTACTTC.

CDR3: CASSKAGSLYGYTF. For the CDR3, the DNA is TGTGCCAGCAGCAAGGCGGGCAGCTTATATGGCTACACCTTC. This chain joins TRBV5-5 and TRBJ1-2; no reliable D call. V lost 4 bases, J lost 5 bases, and 15 bases lay in between. The CDR3 totals 14 residues. Germline loops: CDR1 SGHKS, CDR2 YYEKEE (reference sequence).

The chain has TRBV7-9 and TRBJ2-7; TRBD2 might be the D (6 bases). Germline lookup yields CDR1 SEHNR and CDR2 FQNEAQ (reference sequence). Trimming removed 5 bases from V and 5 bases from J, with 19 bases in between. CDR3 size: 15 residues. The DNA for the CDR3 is TGTGCCAGCAGCCTGGCGGGGATCCGAGGGGACGAGCAGTACTTC. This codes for CASSLAGIRGDEQYF.

CDR3 in amino acids: CASSYPRDSFYEQYF. CDR3 bases: TGTGCCAGCAGTTACCCCCGGGACAGCTTCTACGAGCAGTACTTC. The genes are TRBV6-5 and TRBJ2-7; TRBD1 agrees at 7 bases. V was clipped by 2 bases and J by 3 bases; unmatched bases: 7. This CDR3 is built from 15 residues. CDR1 and CDR2 (germline): MNHEY, SVGAGI.

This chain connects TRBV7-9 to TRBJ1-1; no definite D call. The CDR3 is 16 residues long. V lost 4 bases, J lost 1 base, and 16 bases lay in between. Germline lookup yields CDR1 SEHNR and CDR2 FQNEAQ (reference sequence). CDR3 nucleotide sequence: TGTGCCAGCAGCTCCCCACTGGGGTGGAAGAACACTGAAGCTTTCTTT. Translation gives CASSSPLGWKNTEAFF.

The CDR3 sequence is CASSANGAGNQPQHF. The DNA of the CDR3 is TGTGCCAGCAGCGCAAATGGGGCAGGCAATCAGCCCCAGCATTTT. The chain joins TRBV28 to TRBJ1-5, with a possible D match to TRBD1 (5 bases). Germline V gene data show CDR1 as MDHEN and CDR2 as SYDVKM. V shed 6 bases and J shed 2 bases, with 14 bases lying between them. The CDR3 is 15 amino acids.